This T cell receptor (beta chain) was profiled in a study of T cells in tumors after PD-1 blockade. The overall study: A subset received ongoing vismodegib 150 mg daily alongside anti-PD-1 therapy. On average, peripheral blood gave about 100,000 TCR templates and 35,000 or so unique clonotypes.

CDR1 MDHEN and CDR2 SYDVKM come from the germline V gene. This CDR3 spans 11 amino acids. V lost 3 bases to trimming and J lost 10 bases, with 9 bases between them. Study-level findings and limits: Roughly 42% of tumor TCR clonotypes were also found in blood.

Data came from immunoSEQ multiplex PCR; TCRdb stores just in-frame clones and leaves some out. Of roughly 60,000 clones listed, roughly 75% are singletons. On this clone: The antigen is undetermined.

Sequenced material: PBMCs, taken before anti-PD-1 treatment. This sequence originates from a human donor with basal cell carcinoma. The chain couples TRBV28 to TRBJ1-1, with a possible D match to TRBD1 (5 bases). The chain's CDR3 is CASSLTERAFF. CDR3 nucleotide sequence: TGTGCCAGCAGTTTGACAGAGCGAGCTTTCTTT.